The 8 T cell receptor beta chains below all came from one sample that was sequenced in a study of blood T cell repertoires in COVID-19. The assay was immunoSEQ multiplex PCR, and TCRdb's table has in-frame clones only and misses some. This table has around 160,000 clones, approximately 80% appearing once. Sequencing was carried out using peripheral blood. The origin of the receptors is a man in his fifties or sixties with active or convalescent COVID-19.

This clone was detected only once. The V gene is TRBV10-3, the J gene TRBJ2-7, with 11 bases that match TRBD1. This CDR3 is built from 14 residues. CDR1 ENHRY and CDR2 SYGVKD come from the germline V gene. J lost 3 bases, V lost 2 bases, and 0 bases had no gene match. CDR3 region: CAISEGTGGYEQYF. The CDR3 DNA reads as TGTGCCATCAGTGAGGGGACAGGGGGCTACGAGCAGTACTTC.

V is TRBV7-9 and J is TRBJ1-4; TRBD1 aligns across 7 bases. Germline values: CDR1 SEHNR, CDR2 FQNEAQ (reference sequence). The CDR3 sequence is 14 residues long. The V and J ends lost 4 bases and 7 bases, in that order; junction bases with no gene match: 6. CDR3 DNA: TGTGCCAGCAGCTATAGGACAGGAAGTGAAAAACTGTTTTTT. Protein sequence: CASSYRTGSEKLFF. Full variable domain (outside the CDR3, taken from reference TRBV7-9 and TRBJ1-4): DTGVSQNPRHKITKRGQNVTFRCDPISEHNRLYWYRQTLGQGPEFLTYFQNEAQLEKSRLLSDRFSAERPKGSFSTLEIQRTEQGDSAMYLCASSYRTGSEKLFFGSGTQLSVL.

CDR3 bases: TGTGCCAGCAGCGTAGGTCCCGGGACAAGCAGGACTAGCGGGCTCACAGATACGCAGTATTTT. Translation gives CASSVGPGTSRTSGLTDTQYF. This chain uses TRBV9 with TRBJ2-3; 11 positions match TRBD2. Germline CDR1 SGDLS, CDR2 YYNGEE. Trimming took 0 bases from V and 2 from J; bases not matched to a gene: 17. The CDR3 consists of 21 residues.

V is TRBV6-5 and J is TRBJ2-2; TRBD1 matches 7 bases. The CDR3 covers 13 residues. The ends lost 2 bases at V and 8 bases at J; junction bases unmatched: 2. Germline loops: CDR1 MNHEY, CDR2 SVGAGI. The CDR3 DNA follows: TGTGCCAGCAGTTACCAGGGGGTTGGGGAGCTGTTTTTT. This gives the protein CASSYQGVGELFF.

The chain has TRBV14 and TRBJ2-7, with 8 bases fitting TRBD2. Germline assignment: CDR1 SGHDN and CDR2 FVKESK. This CDR3 region has 14 residues. With 4 bases clipped from V and 3 bases from J, the junction kept 5 bases outside the gene matches. The DNA of the CDR3 is TGTGCCAGCAGCCCCCGGGAGGGCTACTACGAGCAGTACTTC. Amino acid sequence: CASSPREGYYEQYF. Combining the CDR3 with reference TRBV14 and TRBJ2-7 gives the whole variable domain EAGVTQFPSHSVIEKGQTVTLRCDPISGHDNLYWYRRVMGKEIKFLLHFVKESKQDESGMPNNRFLAERTGGTYSTLKVQPAELEDSGVYFCASSPREGYYEQYFGPGTRLTVT.

This sequence joins TRBV10-3 and TRBJ2-7; 11 bases are a match to TRBD1. Trimming cost V 4 bases and J 2 bases; bases outside gene matches: 4. CDR1 ENHRY and CDR2 SYGVKD come from the germline V gene. This CDR3 spans 15 amino acids. CDR3 nucleotides: TGTGCCATCAGTGGGGACAGGGGGGAGGCCTACGAGCAGTACTTC. This gives the protein CAISGDRGEAYEQYF.

This rearrangement joins TRBV4-1 to TRBJ2-3, with TRBD2 identical over 14 bases. The CDR3 runs 16 residues. CDR1 and CDR2 from the germline V gene are MGHRA and YSYEKL. The J segment lost 4 bases and the V segment lost 5 bases, leaving 5 bases of the junction unmatched. The CDR3 protein is CASSLMGLAGADTQYF. DNA for the CDR3: TGCGCCAGCAGCTTGATGGGACTAGCGGGAGCAGATACGCAGTATTTT.

The J gene is TRBJ2-2, the V gene TRBV28; 10 nucleotides align to TRBD1. Germline V gives CDR1 MDHEN, CDR2 SYDVKM. The CDR3 runs 15 residues. J gave up 7 bases and V 3 bases, and 5 bases lay outside the gene matches. Written as DNA, the CDR3 is TGTGCCAGCAGTTTTACCGGGACAGGGGTCGGGGAGCTGTTTTTT. This translates into CASSFTGTGVGELFF.